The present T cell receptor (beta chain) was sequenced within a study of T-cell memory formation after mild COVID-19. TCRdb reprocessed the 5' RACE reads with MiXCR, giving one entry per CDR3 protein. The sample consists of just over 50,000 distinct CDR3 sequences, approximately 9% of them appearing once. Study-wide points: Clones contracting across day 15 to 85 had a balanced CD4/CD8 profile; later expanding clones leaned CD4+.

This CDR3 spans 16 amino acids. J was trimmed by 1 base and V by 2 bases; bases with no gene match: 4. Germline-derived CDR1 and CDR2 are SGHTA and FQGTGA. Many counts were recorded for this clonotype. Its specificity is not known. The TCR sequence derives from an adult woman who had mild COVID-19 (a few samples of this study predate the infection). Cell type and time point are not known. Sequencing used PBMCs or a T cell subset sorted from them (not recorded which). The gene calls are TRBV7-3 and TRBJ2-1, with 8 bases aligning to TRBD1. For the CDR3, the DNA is TGTGCCAGCAGCTTAGCAGGGGGCGATTCCTACAATGAGCAGTTCTTC. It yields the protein CASSLAGGDSYNEQFF.